This T cell receptor (beta chain) was retrieved from a study of beta chain features in type 1 diabetes. Study findings and constraints: Moderately but significantly shorter TCRB CDR3s were found in Type 1 diabetes patients in all four CD4+ subsets.

Germline CDR1 reads MNHEY; CDR2 reads SVGAGI. The CDR3 covers 15 residues. The V and J ends lost 0 bases and 0 bases respectively, with 6 bases between them. A remark on this clone: The antigen is undetermined. Different DNA sequences within this sample yield the same CDR3.

Every isolated RNA sample was fully reverse transcribed, so sequencing captured expressed TCRB transcripts. Sequencing used immunoSEQ multiplex PCR; TCRdb keeps in-frame clones, though not all of them. Of some 640,000 clones listed, over 11% were seen once; the top ten hold 0.04%. Sequencing was done on a sample of naive CD4+ T cells from blood. The origin of this receptor is a man younger than 35 with type 1 diabetes. The J gene is TRBJ2-1, the V gene TRBV6-5; no reliable D call. The CDR3 region is CASSYSWSSYNEQFF. The DNA for the CDR3 is TGTGCCAGCAGTTACTCTTGGAGCTCCTACAATGAGCAGTTCTTC.